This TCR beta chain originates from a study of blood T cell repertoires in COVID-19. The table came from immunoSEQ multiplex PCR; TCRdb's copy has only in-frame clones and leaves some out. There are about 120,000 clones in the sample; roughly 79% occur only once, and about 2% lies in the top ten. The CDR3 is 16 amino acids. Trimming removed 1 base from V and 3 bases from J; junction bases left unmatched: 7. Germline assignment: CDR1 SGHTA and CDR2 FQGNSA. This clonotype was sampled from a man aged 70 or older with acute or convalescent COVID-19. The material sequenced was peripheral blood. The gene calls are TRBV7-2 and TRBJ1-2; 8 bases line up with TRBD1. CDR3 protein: CASSLGGTGHYYGYTF. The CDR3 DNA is TGTGCCAGCAGCTTAGGGGGGACAGGCCACTACTATGGCTACACCTTC.